This TCR beta chain emerged from a study of T cells in Graves' hyperthyroidism and ophthalmopathy. Study observations and caveats: The model anticipated ophthalmopathy a median around six months pre-onset. Most thyroid clonotypes expanded above 0.001 were also detected in blood.

The table lists this clonotype with many counts. Antigen specificity is unknown. This CDR3 contains 12 residues. The V end lost 2 bases, the J end lost 6 bases, and 5 bases lay between the germline ends. Every diagnosis used clinical symptoms, serum thyroxine and TRAb, thyroid ultrasound and orbital computed tomography. The authors took PBMCs from 8.5 to 10 ml fresh peripheral blood. The investigators amplified TCR beta CDR3 regions from RNA transcripts. HTBI primers drove first-round RT-PCR of the TCR CDR3. One entry per CDR3 protein results from TCRdb running MiXCR on the multiplex PCR reads. The sample carries under 350,000 distinct CDR3 sequences, about 13% recorded once.

Sample: blood. This rearrangement joins TRBV12-3 or TRBV12-4 to TRBJ2-1; D not certain. The sequence came from a middle-aged woman with Graves' hyperthyroidism. DNA of the CDR3: TGTGCCAGCAGTTTAATGGGCAATGAGCAGTTCTTC. Residues: CASSLMGNEQFF.